The 23 T cell receptor beta chains below come from one sample, sequenced in a study of neurological immune-mediated disorders. TCRdb recomputed calls from the 5' RACE reads with MiXCR, one row per CDR3 protein. The profile covers some 46,000 distinct CDR3 sequences, with 4% to 5.5% appearing a single time and 5.5% to 6.5% taken by the ten largest. Sequenced material: PBMCs. The receptors were gathered from a woman aged 60-70 years with multiple sclerosis.

This clonotype was counted many times. The chain is built from TRBV20-1 and TRBJ1-1; 8 bases are a match to TRBD1. Per germline, CDR1 DFQATT and CDR2 SNEGSKA (reference sequence). After removal of 6 bases from V and 4 bases from J, the junction contained 22 bases not matched to a gene. The CDR3 is made up of 18 amino acids. The CDR3 reads CSATSPARGLLASTEAFF. The DNA for the CDR3 is TGCAGTGCCACCTCCCCCGCCAGGGGGCTCTTGGCGAGCACTGAAGCTTTCTTT.

This clonotype was counted ten times or more. This chain uses TRBV7-2 with TRBJ2-7, with 7 nucleotides matching TRBD1. Losses at the gene ends were 5 bases for V and 9 bases for J; bases not matched to a gene: 13. Per the germline V gene, CDR1 is SGHTA and CDR2 is FQGNSA. The CDR3 has 14 amino acids. The CDR3 sequence is CASSGRHTGERQYF. The DNA for the CDR3 is TGTGCCAGCAGCGGTCGACATACAGGGGAGAGGCAGTACTTC.

This clonotype has ten or more counts. Compared with germline, one end of the junction differs, possibly owing to a read error. The chain uses TRBV29-1 and TRBJ1-5, with a weak D call TRBD1 (5 bases). CDR1 SQVTM and CDR2 ANQGSEA come from the germline V gene. This CDR3 is 13 amino acids long. The CDR3 nucleotides read TGCAGCGGTGGAGAGGGGAGCAATCAGCCCCAGAATTTT. It translates to CSGGEGSNQPQNF.

Ten or more counts support this clonotype. The V call is TRBV7-2, the J call TRBJ2-3; no clear D gene. Looked up from germline, CDR1 is SGHTA and CDR2 is FQGNSA. This CDR3 has 14 residues. V lost 4 bases to trimming and J lost 2 bases, with 10 bases between them. The CDR3 loop reads CASSSTRNTDTQYF. Here the CDR3 DNA reads TGTGCCAGCAGCTCTACACGGAACACAGATACGCAGTATTTT.

This clonotype has at least ten counts. The CDR3 sequence: CSVAFWGTGKSRAFF. The CDR3 DNA follows: TGCAGCGTTGCGTTTTGGGGGACAGGGAAGAGTAGAGCTTTCTTT. The rearrangement links TRBV29-1 to TRBJ1-1, with TRBD1 identical over 9 bases. CDR1 and CDR2 from the germline V gene are SQVTM and ANQGSEA. Trimming at V came to 4 bases and at J to 10 bases, leaving 16 bases not matched to a gene. The CDR3 covers 15 residues.

This clonotype was detected many times. V is TRBV12-3 or TRBV12-4 and J is TRBJ1-5; no clear D. The length of the CDR3 is 13 residues. The ends were cut back, 1 base at V and 2 bases at J, with 3 bases in the middle. The CDR3 DNA sequence: TGTGCCAGCAGTTTAGATGGCAATCAGCCCCAGCATTTT. Its translation: CASSLDGNQPQHF.

This clonotype was detected only a few times. J is TRBJ2-5 and V is TRBV10-2, with TRBD2 identical over 12 bases. Germline assignment: CDR1 WSHSY and CDR2 SAAADI. The CDR3 sequence is 15 residues long. After removal of 6 bases from V and 5 bases from J, the junction contained 7 bases not matched to a gene. The CDR3 region is CASSRTSGAMETQYF. CDR3 sequence (DNA): TGCGCCAGCAGCCGGACTAGCGGGGCAATGGAGACCCAGTACTTC.

This clonotype came up many times. An end of the junction differs from the germline gene, which may be a read error. This chain joins TRBV7-7 and TRBJ2-3; D is ambiguous. The CDR3 totals 15 residues. Looked up from germline, CDR1 is SSHAT and CDR2 is FNYEAQ (reference sequence). CDR3 loop: CASSAGISSTDTQYF. The CDR3 region has the DNA TGTGCTAGCAGCGCAGGAATTTCGAGCACAGATACGCAGTATTTT.

This clonotype was seen at least ten times. This chain uses TRBV27 with TRBJ2-3; 8 nucleotides line up with TRBD2. The germline gives CDR1 MNHEY, CDR2 SMNVEV (reference sequence). Trimming at V came to 8 bases and at J to 4 bases, leaving 5 bases not matched to a gene. CDR3 length: 13 amino acids. This CDR3 reads CASGLAPADTQYF. CDR3 nucleotide sequence: TGTGCCAGCGGACTAGCACCTGCAGATACGCAGTATTTT.

This clonotype was seen many times. The V and J genes are TRBV5-6 and TRBJ1-4; a weak D match, TRBD1 (5 bases). The CDR3 sequence is 15 residues long. CDR1 is SGHDT and CDR2 is YYEEEE in the germline V gene. V gave up 3 bases and J gave up 7 bases, with 16 bases separating them. CDR3 in DNA: TGTGCCAGCAGCTACAAGGGGCGCCCTGGTGAAAAACTGTTTTTT. This encodes CASSYKGRPGEKLFF.

There are a few counts of this clonotype. The rearrangement links TRBV15 to TRBJ2-1; D is ambiguous. With 3 bases removed from V and 5 bases from J, the gap between germline ends came to 8 bases. Germline V gives CDR1 LNHNV, CDR2 YYDKDF (reference sequence). The CDR3 is made up of 13 amino acids. The CDR3: CATSSWQNNEQFF. The CDR3 nucleotides read TGTGCCACCAGCAGCTGGCAGAACAATGAGCAGTTCTTC.

This clonotype was observed many times. This chain links TRBV3-1 with TRBJ1-5, with TRBD1 identical over 10 bases. The CDR3 runs to 14 residues. The V segment lost 4 bases and the J segment 7 bases; nucleotides outside the gene matches: 4. The germline CDR1 and CDR2 sequences are LGHDT and YNNKEL (reference sequence). The CDR3 region has the DNA TGTGCCAGCAGCCGCGGGACAGGGGTCCAGCCCCAGCATTTT. Protein product: CASSRGTGVQPQHF.

This clonotype came up a few times. The chain couples TRBV7-2 to TRBJ2-7; D is uncertain. Deletions cut 5 bases from V and 0 bases from J, with 8 bases between. Germline CDR1 and CDR2: SGHTA and FQGNSA. The CDR3 sequence is 13 residues long. CDR3 bases: TGTGCCAGCAGCGTAACAGCCTCCTACGAGCAGTACTTC. It translates to CASSVTASYEQYF. Using reference TRBV7-2 and TRBJ2-7 for the parts outside the CDR3, the full variable domain is GAGVSQSPSNKVTEKGKDVELRCDPISGHTALYWYRQSLGQGLEFLIYFQGNSAPDKSGLPSDRFSAERTGGSVSTLTIQRTQQEDSAVYLCASSVTASYEQYFGPGTRLTVT.

V gene TRBV20-1 combines with J gene TRBJ1-1; no clear D gene. This CDR3 has 13 amino acids. V was clipped by 3 bases and J by 1 base, with 9 bases between them. Germline CDR1 reads DFQATT; CDR2 reads SNEGSKA (reference sequence). For the CDR3, the DNA is TGCAGTGCTAGGTCGGCTTCGAACACTGAAGCTTTCTTT. This encodes CSARSASNTEAFF.

Ten or more counts support this clonotype. This chain joins TRBV12-3 or TRBV12-4 and TRBJ2-2, with D unclear. V lost 4 bases to trimming and J lost 6 bases, with 18 bases between them. CDR3 length: 16 residues. Written as DNA, the CDR3 is TGTGCCAGCAGTTCCCCCTGGCTGGCCCAGTCCGGGGAGCTGTTTTTT. The encoded protein is CASSSPWLAQSGELFF.

This chain connects TRBV6-2 or TRBV6-3 to TRBJ1-1, with 9 bases lining up with TRBD1. CDR3 length: 14 amino acids. Trimming removed 6 bases from V and 5 bases from J; junction bases left unmatched: 7. Germline V lookup: CDR1 MNHEY, CDR2 SVGEGT. This chain's CDR3 is CASSPRDRATEAFF. DNA for the CDR3: TGTGCCAGCAGCCCCCGGGACAGGGCAACTGAAGCTTTCTTT.

This clonotype was recorded many times. The chain combines TRBV3-1 with TRBJ1-1, with D maybe TRBD1 (6 bases). Germline assignment: CDR1 LGHDT and CDR2 YNNKEL (reference sequence). Trimming removed 4 bases from V and 10 bases from J, with 25 bases in between. The CDR3 runs to 16 residues. The CDR3 DNA reads TGTGCCAGCAGCCTATCTCGCCTTGGACAGCCCCGGGGAGCTTTCTTT. Its protein is CASSLSRLGQPRGAFF. Variable domain in full (rest from reference TRBV3-1 and TRBJ1-1): DTAVSQTPKYLVTQMGNDKSIKCEQNLGHDTMYWYKQDSKKFLKIMFSYNNKELIINETVPNRFSPKSPDKAHLNLHINSLELGDSAVYFCASSLSRLGQPRGAFFGQGTRLTVV.

The rearrangement uses TRBV7-2 and TRBJ2-3; D is ambiguous. The CDR3 is 14 residues long. Trimming left V 7 bases short and J 4 bases short, with 15 bases between. Germline-derived CDR1 and CDR2 are SGHTA and FQGNSA. DNA of the CDR3: TGTGCCAGCACCCTAATGGCTACCGCAGATACGCAGTATTTT. Its translation is CASTLMATADTQYF.

This clonotype was recorded at least ten times. The chain links TRBV7-9 to TRBJ1-1; no clear D gene. Trimming took off 5 bases at V and 6 bases at J, with 13 bases between the two ends. The CDR3 is 13 residues long. Germline CDR1 is SEHNR and CDR2 is FQNEAQ (reference sequence). CDR3 protein: CASSAHGSAEAFF. Here the CDR3 DNA reads TGTGCCAGCAGCGCACACGGAAGCGCTGAAGCTTTCTTT.

This clonotype was seen repeatedly, ten times or more. The chain is built from TRBV20-1 and TRBJ1-5; possible D gene TRBD1, 5 bases. Trimming took off 2 bases at V and 1 base at J, with 9 bases between the two ends. Germline CDR1 DFQATT, CDR2 SNEGSKA (reference sequence). The CDR3 extends over 14 amino acids. DNA of the CDR3: TGCAGTGCTAGACCCAGGGTGAGCAATCAGCCCCAGCATTTT. Translating it yields CSARPRVSNQPQHF.

This clonotype was counted ten times or more. The chain uses TRBV4-2 and TRBJ1-4, with D hard to call. The CDR3 spans 14 residues. Germline lookup yields CDR1 LGHNA and CDR2 YNFKEQ. With 3 bases removed from V and 7 bases from J, the gap between germline ends came to 12 bases. The CDR3 sequence: CASSHDREAEKLFF. In nucleotides, the CDR3 is TGTGCCAGCAGCCATGACCGGGAGGCTGAAAAACTGTTTTTT.

This chain joins TRBV7-2 and TRBJ1-1, with 8 bases identical to TRBD1. CDR3 length equals 15 residues. The trim removed 5 bases at V and 4 bases at J, leaving 9 bases unmatched. Germline CDR1 and CDR2: SGHTA and FQGNSA. The CDR3: CASSQTGAWGTEAFF. The CDR3 DNA follows: TGTGCCAGCAGCCAGACAGGGGCCTGGGGCACTGAAGCTTTCTTT.

This clonotype was seen a handful of times. This chain uses TRBV27 with TRBJ1-6; D is ambiguous. CDR1 MNHEY and CDR2 SMNVEV come from the germline V gene (reference sequence). The CDR3 loop spans 12 amino acids. The ends were cut back, 6 bases at V and 11 bases at J, with 11 bases in the middle. The CDR3 DNA reads TGTGCCAGCAGAACCACCGGGACACCCCTCCACTTT. Translation: CASRTTGTPLHF.